The entry below describes one T cell receptor beta chain. CDR3 length: 14 residues. The trim removed 3 bases at V and 8 bases at J, leaving 6 bases unmatched. The germline gives CDR1 SNHLY, CDR2 FYNNEI. The record originates from a study of blood T cell repertoires in COVID-19. Study as a whole: Spain, Italy and the United States supplied samples that represented acute and convalescent COVID-19.

Produced via immunoSEQ multiplex PCR; TCRdb's table is partial and in-frame only. The data show a few hundred thousand clones, around 92% seen once. The specimen was PBMCs or T cells enriched from blood (not recorded which). This clonotype was sampled from a woman in her 30s who had recovered from COVID-19. This chain uses TRBV2 with TRBJ2-1; the match to TRBD2 covers 8 bases. Written as DNA, the CDR3 is TGTGCCAGCAGTGAGCGGGTAGCGGGACATGAGCAGTTCTTC. Residues: CASSERVAGHEQFF.